Described below is a single T cell receptor beta chain sequence and its context. What it binds is not known. Together with a sample-barcoded 5' primer, a J-beta primer mix was included in a second PCR lasting about 7 to 11 cycles. Each cDNA molecule received a tag from a template-switch adaptor that had 12 random nucleotides. TCRdb called the 5' RACE reads again in MiXCR, with one record for every CDR3 protein. The sample consists of about 1.8 million distinct CDR3 sequences, about 50% of them appearing once. This sample is drawn from a study of blood T cells in healthy people across ages. J was trimmed by 0 bases and V by 1 base; bases with no gene match: 6. There are 17 residues in the CDR3. Germline loops: CDR1 SGHTA, CDR2 FQGNSA. General study results and limits: CMV status of donors was unknown, possibly confounding expanded clonotype changes. Long-lived donors exceeded aged donors in naive CD4+ cells and diversity. It was held that diversity estimates obtained from one million T cells represented underestimates.

The J gene is TRBJ2-3, the V gene TRBV7-2; TRBD1 agrees at 8 bases. This sequence originates from a woman aged 40 to 55 in good health. The sequenced sample consisted of blood. For the CDR3, the DNA is TGTGCCAGCAGCTTAGTACCGGGACAGGCTAGCACAGATACGCAGTATTTT. Its translation: CASSLVPGQASTDTQYF.